This section outlines one T cell receptor beta chain sequence together with its context. The CDR3 runs 17 residues. After removal of 4 bases from V and 5 bases from J, the junction contained 13 bases not matched to a gene. In germline, CDR1 is SGHNT, CDR2 YYREEE (reference sequence). The sample is drawn from a study of blood T cell repertoires in COVID-19. Study overall: Nucleic acid was either cDNA or gDNA, and it came from T cells, B-cell-depleted T cells, or PBMCs.

Sequenced by immunoSEQ multiplex PCR; TCRdb stores in-frame clones only, minus some. The table records about 150,000 clones, more than 75% of them present only once. The rearrangement links TRBV5-4 to TRBJ2-2; 8 nucleotides match TRBD1. Sequenced sample: peripheral blood. The clonotype comes from a man between 50 and 59 years old who had recovered from COVID-19. In DNA form, the CDR3 reads TGTGCCAGCAGCCCGCCCGGGACAGGTGTGATAACCGGGGAGCTGTTTTTT. This gives the protein CASSPPGTGVITGELFF.